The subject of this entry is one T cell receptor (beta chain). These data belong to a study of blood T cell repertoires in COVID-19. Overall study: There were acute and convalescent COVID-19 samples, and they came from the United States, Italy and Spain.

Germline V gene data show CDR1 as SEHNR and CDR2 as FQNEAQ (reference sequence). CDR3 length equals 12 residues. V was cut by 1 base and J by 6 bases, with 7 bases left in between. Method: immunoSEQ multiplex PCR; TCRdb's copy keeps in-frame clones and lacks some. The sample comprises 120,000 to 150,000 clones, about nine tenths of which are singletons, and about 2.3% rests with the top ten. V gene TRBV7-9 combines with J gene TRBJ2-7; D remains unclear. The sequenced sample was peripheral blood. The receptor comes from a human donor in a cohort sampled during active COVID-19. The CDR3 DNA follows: TGTGCCAGCAGCTTAGGCGGTCTCGAGCAGTACTTC. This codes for CASSLGGLEQYF.